Many counts were recorded for the clone carrying this TCR beta chain. Its antigen is unidentified. This sample was taken from a study of T cells after yellow fever vaccination. Germline CDR1 LNHNV, CDR2 YYDKDF (reference sequence). The V end lost 8 bases, the J end lost 9 bases, and 17 bases lay between the germline ends. CDR3 length: 13 amino acids. General observations from the study: Some clonotypes were seen in both the CD4 and the CD8 compartments. These made up a small share and likely arose from convergent recombination.

TCRdb recomputed calls from the 5' RACE reads with MiXCR, one row per CDR3 protein. The sample yields 200,000 to 300,000 distinct CDR3 sequences, roughly 3.5% seen once. This sequence joins TRBV15 and TRBJ2-4; no clear D. The sample in question was PBMCs, obtained 15 days after the yellow fever booster vaccination. This clonotype was obtained from a young man who received the YFV17D yellow fever vaccine. The CDR3 DNA is TGTGCCACCTGCGACCCTCCCTCCGGCATTCAGTACTTC. It is translated as CATCDPPSGIQYF. Full variable domain (outside the CDR3, taken from reference TRBV15 and TRBJ2-4): DAMVIQNPRYQVTQFGKPVTLSCSQTLNHNVMYWYQQKSSQAPKLLFHYYDKDFNNEADTPDNFQSRRPNTSFCFLDIRSPGLGDTAMYLCATCDPPSGIQYFGAGTRLSVL.